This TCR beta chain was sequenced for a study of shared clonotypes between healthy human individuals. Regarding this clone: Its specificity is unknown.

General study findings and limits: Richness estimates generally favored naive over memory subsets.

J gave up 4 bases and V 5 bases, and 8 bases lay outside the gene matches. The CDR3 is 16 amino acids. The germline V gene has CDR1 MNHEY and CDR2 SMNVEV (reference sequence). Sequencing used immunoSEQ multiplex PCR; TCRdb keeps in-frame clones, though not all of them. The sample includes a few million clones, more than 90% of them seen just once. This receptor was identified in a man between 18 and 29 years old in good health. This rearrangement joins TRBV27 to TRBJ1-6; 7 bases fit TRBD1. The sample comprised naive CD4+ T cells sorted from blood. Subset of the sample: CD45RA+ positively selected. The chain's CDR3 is CASSPRTGSYNSPLHF. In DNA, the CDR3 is TGTGCCAGCAGTCCCCGGACAGGTTCTTATAATTCACCCCTCCACTTT.